Below are 20 T cell receptor beta chains sequenced from a single sample in a study of blood T cell repertoires in COVID-19. Here immunoSEQ multiplex PCR was the method, and the copy in TCRdb shows in-frame clones only, minus some. The sample comprises about 35,000 clones, 87% of which are singletons, and around 10% rests with the top ten. The sequenced material came from peripheral blood. These receptors all stem from an elderly man with active COVID-19.

The chain combines TRBV28 with TRBJ1-4; D is unresolved. With 4 bases removed from V and 4 bases from J, the gap between germline ends came to 19 bases. Looked up from germline, CDR1 is MDHEN and CDR2 is SYDVKM. The CDR3 extends over 17 amino acids. The CDR3 DNA reads as TGTGCCAGCAGTTCCCTAAGGGTGGAGGCGAATAATGAAAAACTGTTTTTT. Encoded protein: CASSSLRVEANNEKLFF.

The rearrangement uses TRBV7-2 and TRBJ1-2; 9 bases map to TRBD1. V was clipped by 5 bases and J by 7 bases; unmatched bases: 5. Germline V gene lookup returns CDR1 SGHTA and CDR2 FQGNSA. There are 13 residues in the CDR3. The CDR3 here is CASSVQGAVGYTF. In DNA, the CDR3 is TGTGCCAGCAGCGTACAGGGGGCGGTTGGCTACACCTTC.

The sample holds one count of this clone. V usage is TRBV7-2 and J usage is TRBJ2-1; 13 bases align to TRBD2. In germline, CDR1 is SGHTA, CDR2 FQGNSA. Trimming cost V 5 bases and J 6 bases; bases outside gene matches: 4. This CDR3 is built from 15 residues. The CDR3 here is CASSVTSGRFNEQFF. The CDR3 nucleotides are TGTGCCAGCAGCGTGACTAGCGGGAGGTTCAATGAGCAGTTCTTC.

The genes are TRBV10-3 and TRBJ2-7; 8 bases line up with TRBD1. Germline V gives CDR1 ENHRY, CDR2 SYGVKD. The CDR3 is 13 residues long. The trim removed 8 bases at V and 5 bases at J, leaving 8 bases unmatched. The CDR3 region has the DNA TGTGCCATCCCACGGGACAGGTTAAACGAGCAGTACTTC. Amino acids: CAIPRDRLNEQYF.

The rearrangement links TRBV5-1 to TRBJ2-2, with TRBD2 matching 7 bases. The V gene's germline CDR1 is SGHRS and CDR2 YFSETQ. J gave up 6 bases and V 6 bases, and 11 bases lay outside the gene matches. The length of the CDR3 is 15 residues. The CDR3 region is CASTQRGDWAGELFF. The CDR3 DNA reads TGCGCCAGCACCCAACGGGGGGACTGGGCCGGGGAGCTGTTTTTT.

CDR3 in DNA: TGTGCCAGCAGCTTAGGGACAGGGGCATCCGATACGCAGTATTTT. Protein sequence: CASSLGTGASDTQYF. This chain connects TRBV7-2 to TRBJ2-3, with 9 bases that match TRBD1. CDR3 length: 15 residues. V was clipped by 1 base and J by 6 bases; unmatched bases: 5. From germline, CDR1 is SGHTA and CDR2 FQGNSA. Drawing the rest from reference TRBV7-2 and TRBJ2-3, the complete variable domain is GAGVSQSPSNKVTEKGKDVELRCDPISGHTALYWYRQSLGQGLEFLIYFQGNSAPDKSGLPSDRFSAERTGGSVSTLTIQRTQQEDSAVYLCASSLGTGASDTQYFGPGTRLTVL.

This chain joins TRBV3-1 (or the pseudogene TRBV3-2) and TRBJ2-1, with TRBD2 identical over 11 bases. The CDR3 runs 17 residues. Germline CDR1 LGHDT, CDR2 YNNKEL (reference sequence). Unmatched junction bases numbered 10, after V lost 0 bases and J lost 9 bases. The CDR3 DNA is TGTGCCAGCAGCCAAGATCTACTAGCGGGAGTGCGCGGTGAGCAGTTCTTC. Encoded protein: CASSQDLLAGVRGEQFF.

The chain couples TRBV5-6 to TRBJ1-2; tentatively, D is TRBD1 (6 bases). Trimming took 6 bases from V and 7 from J, leaving 16 bases between them. The CDR3 covers 13 residues. CDR1 and CDR2 from the germline V gene are SGHDT and YYEEEE. The CDR3 nucleotides are TGTGCCAGCAAACTTTGGGGGCTGCGTGGCTACACCTTC. This translates into CASKLWGLRGYTF.

This chain joins TRBV24-1 and TRBJ1-1; D gene ambiguous. Germline V CDR1 and CDR2: KGHDR, SFDVKD. V gave up 4 bases and J gave up 1 base, with 6 bases separating them. The length of the CDR3 is 13 residues. CDR3 nucleotide sequence: TGTGCCACCAGTGACTTCGGGAACACTGAAGCTTTCTTT. Protein product: CATSDFGNTEAFF.

This chain uses TRBV7-2 with TRBJ2-7; D is uncertain. In germline, CDR1 is SGHTA, CDR2 FQGNSA. The length of the CDR3 is 12 residues. V lost 5 bases, J lost 2 bases, and 7 bases lay in between. In DNA form, the CDR3 reads TGTGCCAGCAGCCTACGAACCTACGAGCAGTACTTC. It codes for CASSLRTYEQYF.

This clone appeared a single time. The CDR3 spells CSVRQGAGNTIYF. The CDR3 DNA is TGCAGCGTCCGACAGGGAGCTGGAAACACCATATATTTT. The chain has TRBV29-1 and TRBJ1-3; 7 nucleotides agree with TRBD1. V lost 6 bases and J lost 2; bases outside the gene matches: 4. CDR1 is SQVTM, CDR2 ANQGSEA, per germline. The CDR3 runs to 13 residues.

CDR3 residues: CASSLMAGSYEQYF. In DNA, the CDR3 is TGTGCCAGCAGCTTAATGGCGGGATCCTACGAGCAGTACTTC. The chain has TRBV7-2 and TRBJ2-7; possibly TRBD2 for D (6 bases). There are 14 residues in the CDR3. The V end lost 2 bases, the J end lost 1 base, and 9 bases lay between the germline ends. The V gene's germline CDR1 is SGHTA and CDR2 FQGNSA.

The rearrangement joins TRBV9 to TRBJ1-3; 8 bases align to TRBD1. Germline CDR1 reads SGDLS; CDR2 reads YYNGEE. The CDR3 runs 16 residues. After removal of 0 bases from V and 0 bases from J, the junction contained 2 bases not matched to a gene. The chain's CDR3 is CASSVATGGSGNTIYF. CDR3 sequence (DNA): TGTGCCAGCAGCGTAGCTACAGGGGGCTCTGGAAACACCATATATTTT. The full variable domain, completed using reference TRBV9 and TRBJ1-3, is DSGVTQTPKHLITATGQRVTLRCSPRSGDLSVYWYQQSLDQGLQFLIQYYNGEERAKGNILERFSAQQFPDLHSELNLSSLELGDSALYFCASSVATGGSGNTIYFGEGSWLTVV.

This clone was seen only a few times. The chain employs TRBV7-9 and TRBJ2-7; the match to TRBD2 covers 8 bases. V was pared by 5 bases and J by 1 base, with 16 bases of the junction left unmatched. Germline V gene sequence: CDR1 SEHNR, CDR2 FQNEAQ (reference sequence). CDR3 length: 18 residues. The CDR3 nucleotides read TGTGCCAGCAGCCAACCCCAAACTAGCGGACCACGGTCCTACGAGCAGTACTTC. Translation: CASSQPQTSGPRSYEQYF.

This chain uses TRBV19 with TRBJ2-1, with TRBD2 identical over 10 bases. V was pared by 3 bases and J by 8 bases, with 10 bases of the junction left unmatched. In germline, CDR1 is LNHDA, CDR2 SQIVND (reference sequence). The CDR3 is 16 amino acids. CDR3 bases: TGTGCCAGTAGTATTTTGAGCGGGAGGGCTATCGATGAGCAGTTCTTC. It yields the protein CASSILSGRAIDEQFF.

The chain has TRBV18 and TRBJ2-5; D remains ambiguous. The germline V gene encodes CDR1 KGHSH and CDR2 LQKENI. This CDR3 region has 12 residues. Trimming took off 4 bases at V and 5 bases at J, with 8 bases between the two ends. The CDR3 region has the DNA TGTGCCAGCTCACGTCCTTTGGAGACCCAGTACTTC. Translated: CASSRPLETQYF.

The V and J genes are TRBV28 and TRBJ2-7, with 7 positions matching TRBD2. Germline V gene sequence: CDR1 MDHEN, CDR2 SYDVKM. The V gene end was trimmed by 8 bases and the J gene end by 2 bases; junction bases not matched to a gene: 9. This CDR3 contains 14 residues. CDR3 sequence reads: CASCGGGLAYEQYF. CDR3 DNA: TGTGCCAGCTGTGGTGGTGGACTAGCCTACGAGCAGTACTTC.

This chain connects TRBV24-1 to TRBJ1-2, with a tentative D call TRBD1 (6 bases). Trimming shortened V by 5 bases and J by 0 bases, and 12 bases separated the two germline ends. Germline V CDR1 and CDR2: KGHDR, SFDVKD. The CDR3 has 15 amino acids. The CDR3 loop is CATSGGQTTNYGYTF. The DNA for the CDR3 is TGTGCCACCAGTGGCGGACAGACCACTAACTATGGCTACACCTTC.

The rearrangement links TRBV10-3 to TRBJ2-7; D gene unclear. V lost 5 bases and J lost 3, with 14 bases in between. The CDR3 runs 14 residues. The germline V gene has CDR1 ENHRY and CDR2 SYGVKD. CDR3 nucleotide sequence: TGTGCCATCAGTCAGGAACCACCTCTCTACGAGCAGTACTTC. It encodes CAISQEPPLYEQYF.

The V call is TRBV7-2, the J call TRBJ1-1; TRBD1 aligns across 7 bases. The CDR3 contains 15 residues. Germline V lookup: CDR1 SGHTA, CDR2 FQGNSA. The J segment lost 6 bases and the V segment lost 2 bases, leaving 9 bases of the junction unmatched. Here the CDR3 reads CASSLFGTDKSEAFF. The CDR3 DNA sequence: TGTGCCAGCAGCTTATTCGGGACAGATAAGTCTGAAGCTTTCTTT.